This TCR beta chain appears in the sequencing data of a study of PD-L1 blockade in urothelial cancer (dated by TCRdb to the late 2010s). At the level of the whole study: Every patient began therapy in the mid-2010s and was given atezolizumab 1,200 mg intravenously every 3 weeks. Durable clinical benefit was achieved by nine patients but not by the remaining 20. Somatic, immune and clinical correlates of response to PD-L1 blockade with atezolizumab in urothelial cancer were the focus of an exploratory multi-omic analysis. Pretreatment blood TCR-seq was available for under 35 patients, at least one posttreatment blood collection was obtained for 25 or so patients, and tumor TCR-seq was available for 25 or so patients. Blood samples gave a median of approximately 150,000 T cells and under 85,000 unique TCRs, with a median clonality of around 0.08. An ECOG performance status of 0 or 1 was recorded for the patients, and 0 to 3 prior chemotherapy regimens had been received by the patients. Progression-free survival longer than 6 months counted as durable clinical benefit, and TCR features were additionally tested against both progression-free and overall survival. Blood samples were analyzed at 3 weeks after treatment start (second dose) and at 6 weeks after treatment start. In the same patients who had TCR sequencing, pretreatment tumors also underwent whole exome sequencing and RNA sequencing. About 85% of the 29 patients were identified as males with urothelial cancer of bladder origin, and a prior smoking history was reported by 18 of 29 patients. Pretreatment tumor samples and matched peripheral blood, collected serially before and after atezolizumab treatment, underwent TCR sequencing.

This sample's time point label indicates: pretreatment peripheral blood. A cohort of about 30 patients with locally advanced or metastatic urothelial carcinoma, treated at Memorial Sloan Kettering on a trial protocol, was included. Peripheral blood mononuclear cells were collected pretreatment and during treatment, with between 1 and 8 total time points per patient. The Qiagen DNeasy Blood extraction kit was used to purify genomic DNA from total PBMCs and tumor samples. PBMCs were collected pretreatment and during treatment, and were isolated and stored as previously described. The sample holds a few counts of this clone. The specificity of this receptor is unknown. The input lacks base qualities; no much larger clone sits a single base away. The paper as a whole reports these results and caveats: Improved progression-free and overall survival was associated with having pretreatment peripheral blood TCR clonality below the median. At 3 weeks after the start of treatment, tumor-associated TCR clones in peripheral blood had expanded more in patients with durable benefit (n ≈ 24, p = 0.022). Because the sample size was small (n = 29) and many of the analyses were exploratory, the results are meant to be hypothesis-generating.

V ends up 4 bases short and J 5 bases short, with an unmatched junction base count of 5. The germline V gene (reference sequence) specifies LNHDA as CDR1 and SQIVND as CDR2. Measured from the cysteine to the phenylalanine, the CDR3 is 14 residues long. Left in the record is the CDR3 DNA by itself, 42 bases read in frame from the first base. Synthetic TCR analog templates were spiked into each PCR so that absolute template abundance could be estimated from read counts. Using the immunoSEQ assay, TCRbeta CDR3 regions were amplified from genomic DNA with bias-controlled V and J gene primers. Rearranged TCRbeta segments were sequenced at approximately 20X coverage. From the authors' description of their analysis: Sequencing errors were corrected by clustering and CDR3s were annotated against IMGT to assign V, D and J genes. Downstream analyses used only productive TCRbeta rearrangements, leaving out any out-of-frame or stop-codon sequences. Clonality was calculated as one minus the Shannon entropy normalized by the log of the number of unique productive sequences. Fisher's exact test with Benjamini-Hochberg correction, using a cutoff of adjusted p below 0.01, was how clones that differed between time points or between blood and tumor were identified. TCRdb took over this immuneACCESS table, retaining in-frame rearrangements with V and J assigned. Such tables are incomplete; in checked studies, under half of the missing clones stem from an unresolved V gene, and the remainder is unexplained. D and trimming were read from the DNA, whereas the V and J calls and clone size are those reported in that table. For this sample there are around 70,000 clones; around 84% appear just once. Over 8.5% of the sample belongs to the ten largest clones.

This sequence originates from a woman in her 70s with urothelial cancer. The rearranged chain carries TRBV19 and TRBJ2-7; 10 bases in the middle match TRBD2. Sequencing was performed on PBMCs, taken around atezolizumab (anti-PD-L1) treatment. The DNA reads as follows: TGTGCCAGTAGTAGCGGGACTAGCGATGACGAGCAGTACTTC. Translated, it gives CASSSGTSDDEQYF.